Shown below are 4 T cell receptor beta chains from a single sample sequenced in a study of blood T cell repertoires in COVID-19. Produced via immunoSEQ multiplex PCR; TCRdb's table is partial and in-frame only. Of about 410,000 clones in the sample, around 92% were seen once. Source material: PBMCs or T cells enriched from blood (not recorded which). The receptors here all came from a woman in her thirties who had recovered from COVID-19.

The chain uses TRBV2 and TRBJ2-7; possibly TRBD2 for D (5 bases). The CDR3 has 15 amino acids. Germline V gene lookup returns CDR1 SNHLY and CDR2 FYNNEI. Trimming cost V 7 bases and J 2 bases, with 18 bases left between them. In nucleotides, the CDR3 is TGTGCCAGCATGTTACGACTACGGCAGGCCTACGAGCAGTACTTC. Its translation is CASMLRLRQAYEQYF.

J is TRBJ2-2 and V is TRBV7-3, with D unresolved. The ends were cut back, 2 bases at V and 1 base at J, with 17 bases in the middle. In germline, CDR1 is SGHTA, CDR2 FQGTGA. The CDR3 spans 18 residues. As DNA, the CDR3 is TGTGCCAGCAGCTTATTCCCTGCTCCGGTTCAGAACACCGGGGAGCTGTTTTTT. Amino acid sequence: CASSLFPAPVQNTGELFF.

This clone appeared a single time. This chain joins TRBV4-1 and TRBJ1-1, with D possibly TRBD1 on 5 matching bases. In germline, CDR1 is MGHRA, CDR2 YSYEKL. V shed 3 bases and J shed 1 base, with 12 bases lying between them. CDR3 size: 15 residues. The DNA of the CDR3 is TGCGCCAGCAGCCATCTTGGAGGGACGAACACTGAAGCTTTCTTT. Protein sequence: CASSHLGGTNTEAFF.

This chain links TRBV7-6 with TRBJ2-1; 10 nucleotides align to TRBD1. The CDR3 consists of 15 residues. The V segment lost 6 bases and the J segment 6 bases; nucleotides outside the gene matches: 8. The germline gives CDR1 SGHVS, CDR2 FNYEAQ. The CDR3 is CASSPAGTGVNEQFF. CDR3 nucleotide sequence: TGTGCCAGCAGTCCCGCCGGGACAGGGGTCAATGAGCAGTTCTTC.